Sequencing of this TCR beta chain was carried out in a study of T-cell memory formation after mild COVID-19. Across the whole study: TCR clusters showed largely donor specificity. Whole-study findings and limits: Cross-reactive memory apparently joined, as some responding clones appeared in pre-infection memory. Chiefly within CM and EM were the contracting CD4+ clones; CD8+ ones were within EMRA.

UMIs and sample barcodes were carried by the TCR alpha and TCR beta cDNA libraries that 5'RACE produced using constant-segment primers. A single record per CDR3 protein comes from TCRdb applying MiXCR to the 5' RACE reads. This sample yields approximately 340,000 distinct CDR3 sequences, of which roughly 15% are seen a single time; under 25% belongs to the top ten. The sample holds one count of this clonotype. No antigen is known for it. The material sequenced was PBMCs or a T cell subset sorted from them (not recorded which). The receptor was derived from a man between 18 and 29 years old who had mild COVID-19 (a few samples of this study predate the infection). Cell type and time point are not known.

The CDR3 DNA is TGTGCCAGCAGCCTCCGGACTAGCGGGGGTTACGAGCAGTACTTC. Encoded protein: CASSLRTSGGYEQYF. This chain links TRBV3-1 with TRBJ2-7, with 13 bases that match TRBD2. Germline values: CDR1 LGHDT, CDR2 YNNKEL (reference sequence). The CDR3 length is 15 residues. V gave up 4 bases and J gave up 4 bases; unmatched junction bases: 4.